The 14 T cell receptor beta chains below come from one sample, sequenced in a study of Graves' ophthalmopathy and Graves' hyperthyroidism. Amplification targeted the TCR beta CDR3 regions, with RNA transcripts as the source material. An opening RT-PCR round employed HTBI primers and preceded a second-round multiplex PCR. TCRdb reprocessed the multiplex PCR reads via MiXCR and lists one record per CDR3 protein. The profile shows about 700,000 distinct CDR3 sequences, about 40% of them singletons. The specimen sequenced was peripheral blood. These receptors originate from an adult man with Graves' ophthalmopathy.

This chain connects TRBV7-8 to TRBJ2-5; maybe TRBD1 (6 bases). Trimming cost V 3 bases and J 3 bases, with 11 bases left between them. From germline, CDR1 is SGHVS and CDR2 FQNEAQ. This CDR3 has 14 amino acids. CDR3 loop: CASSLTQGKETQYF. The CDR3 DNA is TGTGCCAGCAGCTTGACACAGGGTAAAGAGACCCAGTACTTC.

The V call is TRBV10-3, the J call TRBJ1-6; 10 bases map to TRBD1. The CDR3 consists of 17 residues. The V segment lost 6 bases and the J segment 9 bases; nucleotides outside the gene matches: 14. Germline assignment: CDR1 ENHRY and CDR2 SYGVKD. The chain's CDR3 is CAISTGGVGQGVSPLHF. DNA of the CDR3: TGTGCCATCAGCACAGGGGGCGTAGGACAGGGGGTTTCACCCCTCCACTTT.

This chain uses TRBV7-2 with TRBJ2-6, with D possibly matching TRBD2 (7 bases). This CDR3 spans 15 amino acids. CDR1 and CDR2 from the germline V gene are SGHTA and FQGNSA. The V gene lost 6 bases and the J gene lost 4 bases, with 13 bases spanning the gap. CDR3 nucleotide sequence: TGTGCCAGCAGGGCCGGGGGGCGAGGGGCCAACGTCCTGACTTTC. Its translation: CASRAGGRGANVLTF.

The chain joins TRBV6-4 to TRBJ1-5, with D possibly matching TRBD1 (6 bases). The ends were cut back, 4 bases at V and 5 bases at J, with 12 bases in the middle. CDR1 is MRHNA and CDR2 is SNTAGT in the germline V gene. CDR3 length equals 14 residues. CDR3 nucleotide sequence: TGTGCCAGCAGTGCTAGAGAGGGGGATCAGCCCCAGCATTTT. It is translated as CASSAREGDQPQHF.

This clonotype has ten or more counts. The V call is TRBV10-2, the J call TRBJ1-1; D ambiguous. Germline CDR1 reads WSHSY; CDR2 reads SAAADI. Trimming left V 10 bases short and J 0 bases short, with 9 bases between. The CDR3 has 12 residues. In DNA form, the CDR3 reads TGCGCCACCGGACGGATGAACACTGAAGCTTTCTTT. Translated, it gives CATGRMNTEAFF.

This clonotype has only a few counts. CDR3 bases: TGTGCCAGCAGCGTAGAGGGTGGCAGTTCCTACGAGCAGTACTTC. It codes for CASSVEGGSSYEQYF. This chain links TRBV9 with TRBJ2-7, with no clear D. Trimming cost V 0 bases and J 1 base, with 11 bases left between them. CDR1 is SGDLS, CDR2 YYNGEE, per germline. The CDR3 has 15 residues.

The CDR3 nucleotides are TGTGCCTGGAGGCAAGCGGACACTTTCTCTGGAAACACCATATATTTT. It is translated as CAWRQADTFSGNTIYF. The rearrangement joins TRBV30 to TRBJ1-3; D may be TRBD1 (5 bases). Trimming left V 3 bases short and J 0 bases short, with 15 bases between. This CDR3 is built from 16 residues. Germline assignment: CDR1 GTSNPN and CDR2 SVGIG (reference sequence). The variable domain in full, with the rest retrieved from reference TRBV30 and TRBJ1-3, is SQTIHQWPATLVQPVGSPLSLECTVEGTSNPNLYWYRQAAGRGLQLLFYSVGIGQISSEVPQNLSASRPQDRQFILSSKKLLLSDSGFYLCAWRQADTFSGNTIYFGEGSWLTVV.

This clonotype was recorded only once. J is TRBJ2-7 and V is TRBV2; D is perhaps TRBD2 (6 bases). Judging by the DNA end, TRBJ2-1 fits better; the J call may be wrong. Germline-derived CDR1 and CDR2 are SNHLY and FYNNEI. This CDR3 has 16 residues. CDR3 sequence (DNA): TGTGCCAGCAGTGAATTCGGCACTAGCTACGGCAATGAGCAGTTCTTC. This gives the protein CASSEFGTSYGNEQFF.

There are many counts of this clonotype. V is TRBV7-8 and J is TRBJ1-5, with TRBD1 identical over 8 bases. From germline, CDR1 is SGHVS and CDR2 FQNEAQ. The CDR3 runs to 15 residues. Trimming removed 5 bases from V and 5 bases from J; junction bases left unmatched: 8. This chain's CDR3 is CASSRQGARDQPQHF. CDR3 bases: TGTGCCAGCAGCCGTCAGGGGGCTCGGGATCAGCCCCAGCATTTT.

This clonotype was picked up many times. The chain carries TRBV5-1 and TRBJ1-1, with D possibly matching TRBD1 (5 bases). The V end lost 3 bases, the J end lost 0 bases, and 18 bases lay between the germline ends. This CDR3 spans 17 amino acids. Germline CDR1 and CDR2: SGHRS and YFSETQ. The CDR3 loop reads CASSSTTVTLMNTEAFF. Here the CDR3 DNA reads TGCGCCAGCAGCTCCACGACAGTTACCCTTATGAACACTGAAGCTTTCTTT.

On this clonotype: Here the CDR3 omits its conserved ending phenylalanine or tryptophan, so a read error is the likely source. The limits of the CDR3 on the DNA are not certain, so only TCRdb's listed CDR3 is given. The rearrangement uses TRBV6-5 and TRBJ1-4. The CDR3 region is 12 residues in length, termini included. Germline CDR1 reads MNHEY; CDR2 reads SVGAGI. CDR3 amino acids: CASSYSGGLVTY.

This clonotype was recorded at least ten times. The chain employs TRBV7-9 and TRBJ2-7, with 8 bases fitting TRBD1. V lost 5 bases and J lost 6; bases outside the gene matches: 6. The germline gives CDR1 SEHNR, CDR2 FQNEAQ (reference sequence). The CDR3 length is 13 residues. The CDR3 region is CASSNGQGVEQYF. DNA of the CDR3: TGTGCCAGCAGCAACGGACAGGGTGTCGAGCAGTACTTC.

Many counts were recorded for this clonotype. J is TRBJ2-6 and V is TRBV7-9, with a weak D call TRBD1 (5 bases). V lost 5 bases and J lost 0, with 11 bases in between. Per germline, CDR1 SEHNR and CDR2 FQNEAQ (reference sequence). This CDR3 is built from 16 residues. CDR3 sequence: CASSKSRGSGANVLTF. Here the CDR3 DNA reads TGTGCCAGCAGCAAATCAAGGGGCTCTGGGGCCAACGTCCTGACTTTC.

V is TRBV7-9 and J is TRBJ2-7, with TRBD2 matching 11 bases. Germline lookup yields CDR1 SEHNR and CDR2 FQNEAQ (reference sequence). The CDR3 extends over 16 amino acids. V dropped 5 bases and J dropped 2; count of bases not matched to a gene: 8. The chain's CDR3 is CASSPRLAGFPYEQYF. Here the CDR3 DNA reads TGTGCCAGCAGCCCGAGACTAGCGGGGTTTCCCTACGAGCAGTACTTC. Supplemented by reference TRBV7-9 and TRBJ2-7, the full variable domain reads DTGVSQNPRHKITKRGQNVTFRCDPISEHNRLYWYRQTLGQGPEFLTYFQNEAQLEKSRLLSDRFSAERPKGSFSTLEIQRTEQGDSAMYLCASSPRLAGFPYEQYFGPGTRLTVT.